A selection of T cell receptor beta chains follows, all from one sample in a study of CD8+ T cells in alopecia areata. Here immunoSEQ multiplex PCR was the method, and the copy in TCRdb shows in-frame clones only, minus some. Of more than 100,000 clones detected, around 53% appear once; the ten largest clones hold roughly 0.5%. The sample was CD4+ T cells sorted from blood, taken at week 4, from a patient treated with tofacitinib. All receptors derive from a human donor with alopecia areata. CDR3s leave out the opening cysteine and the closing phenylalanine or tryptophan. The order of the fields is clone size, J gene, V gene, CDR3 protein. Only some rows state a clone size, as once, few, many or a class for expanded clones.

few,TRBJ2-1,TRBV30,AWSPGPHNEQF
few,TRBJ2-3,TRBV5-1,ASSLEQTASDTQY
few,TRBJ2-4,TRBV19,ASSDGTLQNIQY
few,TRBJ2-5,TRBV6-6,ASRDSGNQETQY
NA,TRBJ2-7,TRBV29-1,SYSRDRGPYEQY
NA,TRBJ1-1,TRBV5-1,ASSLEQGSTEAF
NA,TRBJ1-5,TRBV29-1,SVGDQSKQPQH
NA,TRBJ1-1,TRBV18,ASSPPMTGNTEAF
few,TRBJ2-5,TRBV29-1,SVEVTRAETQY
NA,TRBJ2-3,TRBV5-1,ASTKHGTDTQY
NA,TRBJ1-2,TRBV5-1,ASSPDSARTYGYT
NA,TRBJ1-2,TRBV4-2,ASSQVGQGYGYT
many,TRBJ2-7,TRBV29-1,SVEAGTGGGEQY
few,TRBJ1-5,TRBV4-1,ASSPQGWGQPQH
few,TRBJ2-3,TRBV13,ASSLQREGLDTQY
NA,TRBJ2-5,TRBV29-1,SVEWETQY
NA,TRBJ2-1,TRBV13,ASSLVQGRVYNEQF
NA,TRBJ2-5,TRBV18,ASSPGHYLETQY
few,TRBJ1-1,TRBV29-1,SVHRASHSEAF
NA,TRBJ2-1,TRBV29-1,SVEDPKDGRSYNEQF
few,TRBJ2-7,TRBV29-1,SVAGTGGIGQY
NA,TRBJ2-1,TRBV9,ASSVAGDEQF
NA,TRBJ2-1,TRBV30,AWSVLAGGYNEQF
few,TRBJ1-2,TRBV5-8,ASSHPPRGDGYT
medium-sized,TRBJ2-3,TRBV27,ASISQGRNTQY
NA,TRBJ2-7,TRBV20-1,SARVDYEQY
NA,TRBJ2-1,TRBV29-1,SAGLAVYNEQF
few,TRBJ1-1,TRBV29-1,SVVTTEAF
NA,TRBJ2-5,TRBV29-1,SVGGQQETQY
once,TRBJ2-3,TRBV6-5,ASRRTRGTDTQY
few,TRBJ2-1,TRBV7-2,ASSRDTAYNEQF
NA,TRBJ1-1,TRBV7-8,ASSLTGGNTEAF
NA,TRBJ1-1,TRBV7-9,ASSLGDRAAF
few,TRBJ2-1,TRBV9,ASSRGGSPYNEQF
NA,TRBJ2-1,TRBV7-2,ASTRSGGASYNEQF
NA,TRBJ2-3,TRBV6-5,ASSYRQGTDTQY
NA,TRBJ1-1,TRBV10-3,AISESENTEAF
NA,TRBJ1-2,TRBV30,AWRRQGTNYGYT
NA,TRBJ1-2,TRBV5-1,ASSLGQPREGYGYT
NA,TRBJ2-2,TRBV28,ASSLEGGLTGELF
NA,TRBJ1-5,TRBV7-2,ASSLDRNQPQH
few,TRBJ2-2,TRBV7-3,ASSSGQNTGELF
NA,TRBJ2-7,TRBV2,ASSYRAGEQY
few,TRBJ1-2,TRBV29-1,SVQGADYGYT
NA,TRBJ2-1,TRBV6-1,ASSVSQGAEQF
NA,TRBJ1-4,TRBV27,ASRPFEGLTNEKLF
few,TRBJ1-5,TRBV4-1,ASSQDPLSNQPQH
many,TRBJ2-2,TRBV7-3,ASSLRPSGGTNTGELF
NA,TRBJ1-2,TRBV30,AWTRDNWGNGYT
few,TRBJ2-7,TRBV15,ATSGSWLQY
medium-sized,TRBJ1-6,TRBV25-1,ASSGSQGANSPLH
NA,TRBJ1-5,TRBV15,ATSRSSGAQSGNQPQH
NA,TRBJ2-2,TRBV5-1,ASSLEAQELF
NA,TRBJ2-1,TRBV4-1,ASSQDPTGSYNEQF